This T cell receptor (beta chain) was obtained from a study of T cells in Graves' hyperthyroidism and ophthalmopathy. This clonotype was seen many times. Germline values: CDR1 MNHNS, CDR2 SASEGT. This CDR3 has 15 amino acids. Losses at the gene ends were 5 bases for V and 5 bases for J; bases not matched to a gene: 7. It was RNA transcripts that yielded the amplified TCR beta CDR3 regions. HTBI primers were employed in a first-round RT-PCR of the TCR CDR3. TCRdb re-called the multiplex PCR reads through MiXCR, storing one row per CDR3 protein. Of roughly 500,000 distinct CDR3 sequences in the sample, roughly 13% are singletons; the top ten hold 5.8%.

This TCR came from a woman in her 30s with Graves' hyperthyroidism that later progressed to Graves' ophthalmopathy. Specimen: blood. The rearrangement joins TRBV6-1 to TRBJ2-1; 9 bases map to TRBD2. CDR3 sequence (DNA): TGTGCCAGCAGTTGGCTAGCGGGGACAGACAATGAGCAGTTCTTC. As protein: CASSWLAGTDNEQFF.